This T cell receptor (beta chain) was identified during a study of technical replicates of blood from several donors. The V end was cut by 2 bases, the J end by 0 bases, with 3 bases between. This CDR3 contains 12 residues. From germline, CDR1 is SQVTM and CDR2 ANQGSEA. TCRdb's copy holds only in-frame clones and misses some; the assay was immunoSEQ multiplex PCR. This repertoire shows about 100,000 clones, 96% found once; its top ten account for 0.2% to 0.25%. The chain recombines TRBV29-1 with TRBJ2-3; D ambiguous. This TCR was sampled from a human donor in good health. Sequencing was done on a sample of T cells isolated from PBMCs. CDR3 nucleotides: TGCAGCGTTGAACAGAGCACAGATACGCAGTATTTT. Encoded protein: CSVEQSTDTQYF.